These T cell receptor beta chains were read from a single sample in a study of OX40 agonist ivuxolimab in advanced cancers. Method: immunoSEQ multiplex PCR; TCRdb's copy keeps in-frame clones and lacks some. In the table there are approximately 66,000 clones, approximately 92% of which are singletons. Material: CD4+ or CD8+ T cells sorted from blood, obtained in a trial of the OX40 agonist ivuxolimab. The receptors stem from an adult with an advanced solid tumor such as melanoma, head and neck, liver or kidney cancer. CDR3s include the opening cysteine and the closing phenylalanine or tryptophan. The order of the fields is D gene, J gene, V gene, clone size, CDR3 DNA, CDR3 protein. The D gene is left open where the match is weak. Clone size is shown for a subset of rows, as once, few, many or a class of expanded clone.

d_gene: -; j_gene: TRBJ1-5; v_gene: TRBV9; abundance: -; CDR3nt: TGTGCCAGCAGCCCCGAGGGGGGGGATCGGCCCCAGCATTTT; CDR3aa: CASSPEGGDRPQHF
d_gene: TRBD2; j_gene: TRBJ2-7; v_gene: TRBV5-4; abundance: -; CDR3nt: TGTGCCAGCAGCCCCTCCGGACAGCCAGCGGGGGGCGAGCAGTACTTC; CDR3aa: CASSPSGQPAGGEQYF
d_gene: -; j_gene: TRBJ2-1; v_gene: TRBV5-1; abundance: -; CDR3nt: TGCGCCAGCAGCTTGGACCGGGGGAGCTACAATGAGCAGTTCTTC; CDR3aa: CASSLDRGSYNEQFF
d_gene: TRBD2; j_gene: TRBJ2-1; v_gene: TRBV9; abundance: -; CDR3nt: TGTGCCAGCAGCGGGACTAGCGGGGCTAATGAGCAGTTCTTC; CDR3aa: CASSGTSGANEQFF
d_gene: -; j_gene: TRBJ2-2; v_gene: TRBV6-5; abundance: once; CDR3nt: TGTGCCAGCAGTTCAGAGCCCACGATGAGCGGGGAGCTGTTTTTT; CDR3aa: CASSSEPTMSGELFF
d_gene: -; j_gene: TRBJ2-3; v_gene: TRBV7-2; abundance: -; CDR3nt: TGTGCCAGCAGCAGAAGCGTCTCTCCAGCAGATACGCAGTATTTT; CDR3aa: CASSRSVSPADTQYF
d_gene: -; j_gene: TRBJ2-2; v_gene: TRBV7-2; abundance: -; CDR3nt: TGTGCCAGCAGCTTAGCGCGGGGCCTTCCCCCAACCGGGGAGCTGTTTTTT; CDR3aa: CASSLARGLPPTGELFF
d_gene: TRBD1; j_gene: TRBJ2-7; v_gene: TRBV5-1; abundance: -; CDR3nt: TGCGCCAGCAGCTTGGATATTACAGGGGCCGAGCAGTACTTC; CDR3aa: CASSLDITGAEQYF
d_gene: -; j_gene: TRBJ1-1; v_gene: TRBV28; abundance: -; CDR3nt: TGTGCCAGCAGACCTCCGGCGACAGGCAATGAAGCTTTCTTT; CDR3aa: CASRPPATGNEAFF
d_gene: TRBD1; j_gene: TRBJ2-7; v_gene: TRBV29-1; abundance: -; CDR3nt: TGCAGCGCGGGGACAGGGAGCTACGAGCAGTACTTC; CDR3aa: CSAGTGSYEQYF
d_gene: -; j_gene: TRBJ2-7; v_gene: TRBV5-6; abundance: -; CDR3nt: TGTGCCAGCAGCTCGGGGGCGTCGGGCGAGCAGTACTTC; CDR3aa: CASSSGASGEQYF
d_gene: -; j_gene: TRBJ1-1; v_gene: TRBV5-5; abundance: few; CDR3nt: TGTGCCAGCAGCCCGCCACCAATGAACACTGAAGCTTTCTTT; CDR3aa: CASSPPPMNTEAFF
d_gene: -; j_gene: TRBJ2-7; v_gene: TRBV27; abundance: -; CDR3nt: TGTGCCAGCAGTTTATCACCCCCGGGGGCCTACGAGCAGTACTTC; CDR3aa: CASSLSPPGAYEQYF
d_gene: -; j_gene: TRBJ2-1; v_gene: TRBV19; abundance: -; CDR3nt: TGTGCCAGTAGGCATCCAGGCAATGAGCAGTTCTTC; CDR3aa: CASRHPGNEQFF